A single T cell receptor (beta chain) is shown here with its context. This sample was included in a study of blood T cell repertoires in COVID-19. Trimming stripped 2 bases from V and 2 bases from J, with 13 bases between. CDR3 length: 15 amino acids. Germline CDR1 is MNHEY and CDR2 is SMNVEV (reference sequence). The table came from immunoSEQ multiplex PCR; TCRdb's copy has only in-frame clones and leaves some out. The sample carries roughly 180,000 clones, about 80% recorded once. Sequencing was performed on peripheral blood. The sequence derives from a woman in her forties or fifties with active or convalescent COVID-19. The chain uses TRBV27 and TRBJ2-7, with D perhaps matching TRBD1 (7 bases). CDR3 nucleotide sequence: TGTGCCAGCAGTTTACGTCAGGGGGGCCCCTACGAGCAGTACTTC. Protein: CASSLRQGGPYEQYF.